These 26 T cell receptor beta chains came from one sample sequenced in a study of T cells in Graves' hyperthyroidism and ophthalmopathy. TCR beta CDR3 regions were amplified from RNA transcripts. First-round RT-PCR of the TCR CDR3 relied on the HTBI primer set. One entry per CDR3 protein, called by TCRdb with MiXCR from the multiplex PCR reads. This table holds about 530,000 distinct CDR3 sequences, 17% found once. The specimen was blood. Source of these receptors: a woman under 30 with Graves' ophthalmopathy.

The sample holds a few counts of this clonotype. V usage is TRBV29-1 and J usage is TRBJ1-2, with 7 bases lining up with TRBD1. The length of the CDR3 is 16 residues. V gave up 4 bases and J gave up 2 bases; unmatched junction bases: 13. Germline V gene lookup returns CDR1 SQVTM and CDR2 ANQGSEA. CDR3 sequence: CSVGVTGSTENYGYTF. In DNA, the CDR3 is TGCAGCGTTGGGGTGACAGGGAGCACAGAGAACTATGGCTACACCTTC.

As regards this clonotype: At one end, the junction sequence differs from germline, possibly due to a read error. The chain couples TRBV12-3 or TRBV12-4 to TRBJ1-1; possibly TRBD1 for D (5 bases). The CDR3 is 14 amino acids. CDR3 DNA sequence: TGTGCCCGCAGCTCAGGGCAGGGGAACACTGAAGCTTTCTTT. Translation gives CARSSGQGNTEAFF.

The DNA for the CDR3 is TGCGCCAGCAGCCAAGTTTTTTCCTCGGACCGCTCGGAACCCCTCCACTTT. This translates into CASSQVFSSDRSEPLHF. The rearrangement uses TRBV4-1 and TRBJ1-6; D is unclear. Germline V gene data show CDR1 as MGHRA and CDR2 as YSYEKL. V was cut by 1 base and J by 12 bases, with 22 bases left in between. The CDR3 length is 17 residues.

At least ten counts were recorded for this clonotype. The gene calls are TRBV6-1 and TRBJ2-5, with 8 bases matching TRBD1. Germline lookup yields CDR1 MNHNS and CDR2 SASEGT. This CDR3 contains 14 residues. Trimming removed 6 bases from V and 3 bases from J; junction bases left unmatched: 6. In nucleotides, the CDR3 is TGTGCCAGCAGGGTGACAGGGGTGAAAGAGACCCAGTACTTC. Translating gives CASRVTGVKETQYF.

The chain uses TRBV20-1 and TRBJ2-2; D not certain. CDR1 is DFQATT and CDR2 is SNEGSKA in the germline V gene (reference sequence). The CDR3 sequence is 11 residues long. V lost 5 bases and J lost 4, with 5 bases in between. CDR3 sequence (DNA): TGCAGTGCTTTGACCACCGGGGAGCTGTTTTTT. Protein product: CSALTTGELFF.

In this sample, this clonotype turned up many times. This rearrangement joins TRBV11-2 to TRBJ2-1, with D uncertain. V was shortened by 4 bases and J by 10 bases, with 17 bases between the two germline ends. The CDR3 totals 14 residues. CDR1 is SGHAT, CDR2 FQNNGV, per germline. For the CDR3, the DNA is TGTGCCAGCAGCTGGTCCCAAAGCGTAGTCGAGCAGTTCTTC. Its translation: CASSWSQSVVEQFF.

On this clonotype: A much bigger clone sits one base away, suggesting this may be a read error. The V and J genes are TRBV5-6 and TRBJ1-1; D may be TRBD1 (5 bases). The CDR3 spans 15 residues. V shed 1 base and J shed 4 bases, with 14 bases lying between them. CDR1 and CDR2 from the germline V gene are SGHDT and YYEEEE. The DNA for the CDR3 is TGTGCCAGCAGCTTGCTGGGACGGGGGTTCACTGAAGCTTTCTTT. Its translation is CASSLLGRGFTEAFF.

This chain connects TRBV12-3 or TRBV12-4 to TRBJ2-2; D might be TRBD1 (6 bases). Trimming shortened V by 2 bases and J by 6 bases, and 13 bases separated the two germline ends. The length of the CDR3 is 15 residues. CDR3 sequence reads: CASSLRPGVAGELFF. CDR3 bases: TGTGCCAGCAGTTTACGGCCAGGGGTCGCCGGGGAGCTGTTTTTT.

The genes are TRBV30 and TRBJ1-6; D ambiguous. Between the trimmed V and J ends, which lost 2 bases and 9 bases, there was a span of 14 bases. The length of the CDR3 is 14 residues. CDR1 and CDR2 from the germline V gene are GTSNPN and SVGIG (reference sequence). The CDR3, as DNA: TGTGCCTGGAGTATACTAGTGCCCTCTTCACCCCTCCACTTT. This translates into CAWSILVPSSPLHF.

This clonotype was recorded a few times. This chain connects TRBV7-9 to TRBJ2-1, with 7 nucleotides matching TRBD1. After removal of 7 bases from V and 8 bases from J, the junction contained 14 bases not matched to a gene. The germline V gene has CDR1 SEHNR and CDR2 FQNEAQ (reference sequence). The CDR3 loop spans 15 amino acids. CDR3 in amino acids: CASTQRDRPRDEQFF. In nucleotides, the CDR3 is TGTGCCAGCACCCAACGGGACAGACCTCGGGATGAGCAGTTCTTC.

The chain links TRBV4-1 to TRBJ2-5, with D perhaps TRBD2 (6 bases). V lost 1 base, J lost 4 bases, and 13 bases lay in between. This CDR3 spans 15 amino acids. From germline, CDR1 is MGHRA and CDR2 YSYEKL. The chain's CDR3 is CASSQVGGMRETQYF. CDR3 bases: TGCGCCAGCAGCCAAGTAGGAGGGATGCGAGAGACCCAGTACTTC.

The chain links TRBV20-1 to TRBJ2-7; TRBD1 matches 7 bases. Unmatched junction bases numbered 6, after V lost 0 bases and J lost 1 base. This CDR3 is built from 15 residues. The germline V gene has CDR1 DFQATT and CDR2 SNEGSKA (reference sequence). The CDR3 here is CSARDHPTGSYEQYF. The CDR3 nucleotides read TGCAGTGCTAGAGACCACCCGACAGGGTCCTACGAGCAGTACTTC.

J is TRBJ2-7 and V is TRBV5-4, with D uncertain. The CDR3 has 15 amino acids. Germline V gene lookup returns CDR1 SGHNT and CDR2 YYREEE (reference sequence). Trimming took off 0 bases at V and 2 bases at J, with 12 bases between the two ends. This CDR3 reads CASSLAVGTAYEQYF. The CDR3 bases are TGTGCCAGCAGCTTGGCTGTTGGCACCGCCTACGAGCAGTACTTC.

This clonotype came up many times. The V call is TRBV9, the J call TRBJ1-3; no reliable D call. The CDR3 is made up of 16 amino acids. V gave up 3 bases and J gave up 0 bases, with 13 bases separating them. Germline lookup yields CDR1 SGDLS and CDR2 YYNGEE. DNA of the CDR3: TGTGCCAGCAGCGCGAACAGTTCCCCCTCTGGAAACACCATATATTTT. This gives the protein CASSANSSPSGNTIYF. The whole variable domain, remainder taken from reference TRBV9 and TRBJ1-3, is DSGVTQTPKHLITATGQRVTLRCSPRSGDLSVYWYQQSLDQGLQFLIQYYNGEERAKGNILERFSAQQFPDLHSELNLSSLELGDSALYFCASSANSSPSGNTIYFGEGSWLTVV.

Note on this clonotype: A much larger clone differs by one base, so this may be a read error. This rearrangement joins TRBV4-2 to TRBJ2-1, with 10 positions matching TRBD1. The CDR3 runs to 13 residues. Trimming at V came to 4 bases and at J to 8 bases, leaving 2 bases not matched to a gene. Germline V CDR1 and CDR2: LGHNA, YNFKEQ. The CDR3 DNA is TGTGCCAGCAGCCTTGGACAGGGGGATGAGCAGTTCTTC. The encoded protein is CASSLGQGDEQFF.

Concerning this clonotype itself: The junction differs from germline at one of its ends, possibly a read error. This chain connects TRBV11-3 to TRBJ1-2; tentatively, D is TRBD1 (6 bases). The CDR3 covers 14 residues. Germline loops: CDR1 SGHNT, CDR2 YENEEA. The CDR3 nucleotides read TGTGCCAGCAGCCGCAGACCGGGACACCAGCTCAAACCCTTC. It is translated as CASSRRPGHQLKPF.

Ten or more counts support this clonotype. This chain uses TRBV27 with TRBJ2-7; 7 positions match TRBD2. The ends lost 6 bases at V and 2 bases at J; junction bases unmatched: 10. Germline V CDR1 and CDR2: MNHEY, SMNVEV (reference sequence). The CDR3 is 15 residues long. The CDR3 here is CASRIAGMVPYEQYF. The CDR3 bases are TGTGCCAGCAGAATAGCGGGCATGGTACCCTACGAGCAGTACTTC.

Only a few counts were recorded for this clonotype. The chain recombines TRBV5-6 with TRBJ1-2; 7 bases are a match to TRBD1. The CDR3 sequence is 13 residues long. In germline, CDR1 is SGHDT, CDR2 YYEEEE. Trimming removed 2 bases from V and 6 bases from J; junction bases left unmatched: 4. CDR3 sequence reads: CASSFYGQDGYTF. The CDR3 region has the DNA TGTGCCAGCAGCTTTTACGGACAGGATGGCTACACCTTC.

Regarding this clonotype: A much larger clonotype is one base distant, so this may be a read error. The chain employs TRBV28 and TRBJ1-4, with TRBD1 as a possible D gene (5 bases). Trimming left V 3 bases short and J 10 bases short, with 6 bases between. This CDR3 is 11 amino acids long. Germline values: CDR1 MDHEN, CDR2 SYDVKM. The CDR3 sequence: CASSFGGKLFF. Here the CDR3 DNA reads TGTGCCAGCAGTTTCGGGGGAAAACTGTTTTTT.

This clonotype was recorded many times. The chain carries TRBV7-6 and TRBJ2-6; D gene unclear. Germline V gives CDR1 SGHVS, CDR2 FNYEAQ. V dropped 5 bases and J dropped 2 bases, with 7 bases sitting between them. The CDR3 is made up of 14 amino acids. CDR3 protein: CASSKGTGANVLTF. The CDR3 DNA reads TGTGCCAGCAGCAAGGGCACTGGGGCCAACGTCCTGACTTTC.

This clonotype appeared a few times. The genes are TRBV20-1 and TRBJ2-1; a weak D match, TRBD1 (6 bases). This CDR3 is 14 amino acids long. Germline CDR1 is DFQATT and CDR2 is SNEGSKA (reference sequence). V dropped 1 base and J dropped 9 bases, with 16 bases sitting between them. For the CDR3, the DNA is TGCAGTGCTAGAGCCCCCCGCAGGGGTGGTGAGCAGTTCTTC. This encodes CSARAPRRGGEQFF.

This clonotype turned up a few times. J is TRBJ1-2 and V is TRBV9, with TRBD1 matching 8 bases. The V gene's germline CDR1 is SGDLS and CDR2 YYNGEE. The length of the CDR3 is 12 residues. The trim removed 4 bases at V and 8 bases at J, leaving 4 bases unmatched. CDR3: CASSSRQGGYTF. CDR3 nucleotides: TGTGCCAGCAGCTCCCGACAGGGGGGCTACACCTTC.

This clonotype turned up a few times. This chain links TRBV27 with TRBJ2-3; 10 nucleotides agree with TRBD2. V lost 11 bases and J lost 2; bases outside the gene matches: 19. This CDR3 spans 18 amino acids. From germline, CDR1 is MNHEY and CDR2 SMNVEV (reference sequence). CDR3 DNA: TGTGCCTCGCCGTGTCAGGTAGCGGGAGGCCCCCCCACAGATACGCAGTATTTT. Amino acids: CASPCQVAGGPPTDTQYF.

The sample holds many counts of this clonotype. The chain carries TRBV3-1 and TRBJ1-5; the D gene is possibly TRBD1 (5 bases). The CDR3 totals 13 residues. Trimming stripped 2 bases from V and 9 bases from J, with 11 bases between. Looked up from germline, CDR1 is LGHDT and CDR2 is YNNKEL (reference sequence). The CDR3 nucleotides are TGTGCCAGCAGCCAAATCCAGGGAGGGCCCCAGCATTTT. Amino acids: CASSQIQGGPQHF.

This clonotype came up many times. The rearrangement uses TRBV5-1 and TRBJ2-7; 8 bases are shared with TRBD1. CDR3 length equals 15 residues. Per the germline V gene, CDR1 is SGHRS and CDR2 is YFSETQ. After removal of 0 bases from V and 2 bases from J, the junction contained 4 bases not matched to a gene. The CDR3 DNA reads TGCGCCAGCAGCTTGGGGGACAGGAGACCCTACGAGCAGTACTTC. It codes for CASSLGDRRPYEQYF.

This clonotype was seen only a few times. One end of the junction does not line up with germline, which may come from a read error. The J gene is TRBJ2-7, the V gene TRBV12-3 or TRBV12-4; D may match TRBD1 or TRBD2 (6 bases each). The CDR3 is 14 amino acids. The CDR3 DNA reads TGTGCCGGCAGTCCCGGGGGCGGAACCTACGAGCAGTACTTC. Its translation: CAGSPGGGTYEQYF.